This T cell receptor (beta chain) derives from a study of blood T cell repertoires in COVID-19. For the study at large: The samples span acute and convalescent COVID-19 from the United States, Italy and Spain. The cDNA or gDNA used as material had been derived from T cells, B-cell-depleted T cells, or PBMCs.

This clone was seen once. In the original processing: Estimates of nucleated cell counts were drawn from the amplification of reference gene primers. This table comes from immunoSEQ multiplex PCR, and its TCRdb copy is limited to in-frame clones, with some not included. V and J calls and clone size are those listed in that table; D and trimming were worked out from the DNA. In the table there are 130,000 to 150,000 clones, 80% to 90% of which are singletons. Sequenced sample: peripheral blood. The source of this sequence is a man aged 55-75 years with active or convalescent COVID-19.

The CDR3 DNA reads TGTGCCAGCAACCGTATAACAGGGACGAACACTGAAGCTTTCTTT. It codes for CASNRITGTNTEAFF. The V call is TRBV5-4, the J call TRBJ1-1; D may be TRBD1 (6 bases). The V gene lost 6 bases and the J gene lost 1 base, with 16 bases spanning the gap. In germline, CDR1 is SGHNT, CDR2 YYREEE (reference sequence). This CDR3 region has 15 residues.